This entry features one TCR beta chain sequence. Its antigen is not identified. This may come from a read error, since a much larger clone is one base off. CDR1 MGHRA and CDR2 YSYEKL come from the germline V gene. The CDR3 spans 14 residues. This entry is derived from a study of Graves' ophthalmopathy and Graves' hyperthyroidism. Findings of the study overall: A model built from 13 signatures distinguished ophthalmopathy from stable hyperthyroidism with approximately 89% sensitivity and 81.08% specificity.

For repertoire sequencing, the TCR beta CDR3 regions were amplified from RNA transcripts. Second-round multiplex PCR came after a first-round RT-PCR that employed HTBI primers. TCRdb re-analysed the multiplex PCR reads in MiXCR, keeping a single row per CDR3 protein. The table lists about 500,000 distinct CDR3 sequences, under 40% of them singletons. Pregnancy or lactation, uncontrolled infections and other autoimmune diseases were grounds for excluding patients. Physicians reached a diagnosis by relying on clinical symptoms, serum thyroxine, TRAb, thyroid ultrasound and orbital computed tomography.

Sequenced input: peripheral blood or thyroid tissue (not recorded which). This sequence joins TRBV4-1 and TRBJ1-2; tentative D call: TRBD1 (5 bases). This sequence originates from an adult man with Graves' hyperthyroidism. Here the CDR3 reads CASSQGEGSYGYTF. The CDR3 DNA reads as TGTGCCAGCAGCCAAGGGGAGGGAAGCTATGGCTACACCTTC.